One and the same sample provided the 14 T cell receptor beta chains below, sequenced in a study of PD-1 and CTLA-4 blockade in melanoma (dated by TCRdb to the early 2020s). Library preparation was by the immunoSEQ multiplex PCR assay. Entries here come from immuneACCESS through TCRdb and include only in-frame sequences with V and J called. Some clones fail to appear in such tables; in the studies checked, an unresolved V gene covers under half of the shortfall, and the cause of the remainder is unknown. The sample table holds 34,000 or so clones, of which about 88% were seen once. The ten largest clones take up roughly 6.8% of the sample. Material: CD8+ T cells from peripheral blood, obtained from a patient given anti-PD-1 treatment. The receptors derive from a human donor with melanoma.

V usage is TRBV6-5 and J usage is TRBJ2-7; TRBD1 aligns across 9 bases. V was clipped by 2 bases and J by 3 bases; unmatched bases: 2. The CDR3 runs to 14 residues. Germline assignment: CDR1 MNHEY and CDR2 SVGAGI. CDR3 sequence reads: CASSYGTGHYEQYF. CDR3 nucleotides: TGTGCCAGCAGTTACGGGACAGGGCACTACGAGCAGTACTTC.

The rearrangement uses TRBV6-2 or TRBV6-3 and TRBJ2-3; TRBD1 aligns across 7 bases. V gave up 3 bases and J gave up 0 bases; unmatched junction bases: 6. The CDR3 extends over 16 amino acids. CDR1 MNHEY and CDR2 SVGEGT come from the germline V gene. CDR3 DNA: TGTGCCAGCAGTTATAACAGGGGTATTAGCACAGATACGCAGTATTTT. It is translated as CASSYNRGISTDTQYF.

This chain joins TRBV5-1 and TRBJ1-2; D perhaps matches TRBD1 (5 bases). The germline CDR1 and CDR2 sequences are SGHRS and YFSETQ. Trimming removed 4 bases at V and 3 bases at J, with 10 bases between. The CDR3 has 13 residues. Here the CDR3 DNA reads TGCGCCAGCAGCCCAGGGCCTGACTATGGCTACACCTTC. Encoded protein: CASSPGPDYGYTF.

CDR3 DNA sequence: TGTGCCAGCAGTCTACAGTCCACAGATACGCAGTATTTT. Its translation is CASSLQSTDTQYF. The rearrangement links TRBV6-5 to TRBJ2-3; D call uncertain. The length of the CDR3 is 13 residues. Germline lookup yields CDR1 MNHEY and CDR2 SVGAGI. V was clipped by 5 bases and J by 2 bases, with 8 bases between them.

The chain couples TRBV28 to TRBJ1-5; D remains unclear. The CDR3 spans 13 residues. The V and J ends lost 6 bases and 7 bases respectively, with 13 bases between them. Germline lookup yields CDR1 MDHEN and CDR2 SYDVKM. The CDR3 protein is CASSPSRKQPQHF. The CDR3 coding sequence is TGTGCCAGCAGCCCCTCAAGGAAGCAGCCCCAGCATTTT.

This clone counts as medium-sized (0.01 to 0.1%). This sequence joins TRBV21-1 and TRBJ1-1; the table's D call, TRBD1, has no DNA check behind it. TRBV21-1 is an annotated pseudogene. This CDR3 region has 17 residues. The CDR3 nucleotides read TGTGCCAGCAGCAAATTCCAGGCAGGGGATCTGACTAATGAAGCTTTCTTT. It specifies CASSKFQAGDLTNEAFF.

The chain couples TRBV7-3 to TRBJ2-3; TRBD2 aligns across 11 bases. The trim removed 3 bases at V and 2 bases at J, leaving 1 base unmatched. There are 15 residues in the CDR3. The germline V gene has CDR1 SGHTA and CDR2 FQGTGA. CDR3 nucleotides: TGTGCCAGCAGCTTGACTAGCGGGGTCACAGATACGCAGTATTTT. Its translation is CASSLTSGVTDTQYF. The full variable domain, completed using reference TRBV7-3 and TRBJ2-3, is GAGVSQTPSNKVTEKGKYVELRCDPISGHTALYWYRQSLGQGPEFLIYFQGTGAADDSGLPNDRFFAVRPEGSVSTLKIQRTERGDSAVYLCASSLTSGVTDTQYFGPGTRLTVL.

V gene TRBV28 combines with J gene TRBJ1-5, with D unclear. Germline CDR1 and CDR2: MDHEN and SYDVKM. Trimming took off 6 bases at V and 3 bases at J, with 9 bases between the two ends. The CDR3 loop spans 13 amino acids. The CDR3 is CASSPQDNQPQHF. The CDR3 nucleotides are TGTGCCAGCAGCCCTCAGGACAATCAGCCCCAGCATTTT.

The chain uses TRBV3-1 (or the pseudogene TRBV3-2) and TRBJ1-3, with D possibly matching TRBD1 (6 bases). Trimming took 4 bases from V and 0 from J, leaving 10 bases between them. The CDR3 runs to 15 residues. Per the germline V gene, CDR1 is LGHDT and CDR2 is YNNKEL (reference sequence). CDR3 loop: CASSLGQISGNTIYF. Written as DNA, the CDR3 is TGTGCCAGCAGCCTAGGACAGATCTCTGGAAACACCATATATTTT.

DNA for the CDR3: TGCGCCAGCAGCCAAGTCGGGACAGCCCCCATTGAGGGAGCTTTCTTT. Its translation is CASSQVGTAPIEGAFF. J is TRBJ1-1 and V is TRBV4-1, with 7 positions matching TRBD1. The trim removed 1 base at V and 10 bases at J, leaving 15 bases unmatched. Germline V lookup: CDR1 MGHRA, CDR2 YSYEKL. The CDR3 covers 16 residues.

This clone was counted a single time. This sequence joins TRBV7-2 and TRBJ2-7; D perhaps matches TRBD2 (7 bases). V dropped 1 base and J dropped 2 bases, with 15 bases sitting between them. CDR1 SGHTA and CDR2 FQGNSA come from the germline V gene. The CDR3 is 16 residues long. CDR3 region: CASSLVGGGQPYEQYF. Written as DNA, the CDR3 is TGTGCCAGCAGCTTAGTGGGCGGGGGCCAGCCCTACGAGCAGTACTTC.

This clone was counted between two and nine times. The chain carries TRBV27 and TRBJ2-7; 13 positions agree with TRBD2. Unmatched junction bases numbered 5, after V lost 6 bases and J lost 6 bases. Germline lookup yields CDR1 MNHEY and CDR2 SMNVEV (reference sequence). This CDR3 has 14 amino acids. This chain's CDR3 is CASRGLAGPLEQYF. In DNA form, the CDR3 reads TGTGCCAGCAGGGGACTAGCGGGGCCTCTCGAGCAGTACTTC.

V and J are TRBV30 and TRBJ2-7; no firm D call. The CDR3 loop spans 13 amino acids. From germline, CDR1 is GTSNPN and CDR2 SVGIG (reference sequence). The CDR3 protein is CGASSNMAYEQYF. In nucleotides, the CDR3 is TGTGGGGCCTCATCGAACATGGCCTACGAGCAGTACTTC.

The count of this clone is one. The rearrangement uses TRBV4-3 and TRBJ2-7; either TRBD1 or TRBD2 may fit D (5 bases each). Germline assignment: CDR1 LGHNA and CDR2 YSLEER. This CDR3 is 16 amino acids long. Trimming took 0 bases from V and 4 from J, leaving 16 bases between them. This chain's CDR3 is CASSQDRVGTLYEQYF. The CDR3 nucleotides read TGCGCCAGCAGCCAAGATAGAGTAGGGACCTTATACGAGCAGTACTTC.